This T cell receptor beta chain derives from a study of metastatic and nonmetastatic thyroid tumors. Overall study context: Peripheral blood and tumor or nodule samples from malignant and benign thyroid patients were compared. Study results and caveats: Malignant thyroid tumors reportedly had TCR beta diversity that was significantly higher than in benign nodules, in blood and tumor.

Per the study methods: Variation in CDR3 across clinicopathological groups served as the basis for constructing a distant-metastasis classifier in papillary thyroid cancer. TCRdb used MiXCR to call clones anew from the PCR reads. These V and J calls are TCRdb output, not the study's own analysis. The sample holds tens of thousands of clones, 20% to 30% seen once. The CDR3 runs to 13 residues. CDR1 and CDR2 from the germline V gene are SGHTA and FQGTGA. V was shortened by 5 bases and J by 0 bases, with 7 bases between the two germline ends. This clone appeared a few times. Its cognate antigen is unknown. Treatment of any kind had been given to no patient before thyroid surgery.

The specimen was blood. V usage is TRBV7-3 and J usage is TRBJ1-2, with D hard to call. This TCR was sampled from a female donor with papillary thyroid cancer or a benign thyroid nodule (not recorded which). Some clones in this sample may be carry-over from other donors' samples. As DNA, the CDR3 is TGTGCCAGCAGCGCCCCCGCTAACTATGGCTACACCTTC. It yields the protein CASSAPANYGYTF.